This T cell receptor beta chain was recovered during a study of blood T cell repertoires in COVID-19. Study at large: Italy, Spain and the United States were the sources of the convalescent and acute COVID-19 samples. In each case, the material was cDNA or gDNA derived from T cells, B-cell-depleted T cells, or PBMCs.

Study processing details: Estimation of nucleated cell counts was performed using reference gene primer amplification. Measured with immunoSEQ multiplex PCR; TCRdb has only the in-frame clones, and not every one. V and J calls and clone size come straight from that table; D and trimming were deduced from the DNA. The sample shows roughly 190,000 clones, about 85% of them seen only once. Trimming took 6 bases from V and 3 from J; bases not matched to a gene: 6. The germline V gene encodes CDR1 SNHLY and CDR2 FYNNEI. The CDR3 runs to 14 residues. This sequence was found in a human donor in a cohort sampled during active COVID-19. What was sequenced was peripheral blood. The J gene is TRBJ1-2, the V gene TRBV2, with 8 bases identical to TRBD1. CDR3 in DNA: TGTGCCAGCAGCCAGGGGGCTGGGGACTATGGCTACACCTTC. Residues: CASSQGAGDYGYTF.